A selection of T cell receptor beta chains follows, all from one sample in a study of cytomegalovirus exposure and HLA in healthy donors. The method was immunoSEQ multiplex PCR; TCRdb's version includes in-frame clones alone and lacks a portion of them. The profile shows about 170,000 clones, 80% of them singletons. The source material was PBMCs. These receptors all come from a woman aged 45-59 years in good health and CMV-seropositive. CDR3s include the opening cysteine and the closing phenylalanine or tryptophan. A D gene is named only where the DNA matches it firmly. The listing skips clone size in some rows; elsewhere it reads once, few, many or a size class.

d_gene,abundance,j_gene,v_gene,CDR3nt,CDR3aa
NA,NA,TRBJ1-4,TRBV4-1,TGCGCCAGCAGCCAACTATTGGTGTTGATAACAACTAATGAAAAACTGTTTTTT,CASSQLLVLITTNEKLFF
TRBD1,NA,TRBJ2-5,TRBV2,TGTGCCAGCAGTACGGGACAGCGAATCCAAGAGACCCAGTACTTC,CASSTGQRIQETQYF
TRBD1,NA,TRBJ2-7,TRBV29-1,TGCAGCGTAGGGCAGGGGGCCTACGAGCAGTACTTC,CSVGQGAYEQYF
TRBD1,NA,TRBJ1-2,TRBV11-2,TGTGCCAGCAGCTACCGCTACAGGGGGCCTAGCTATGGCTACACCTTC,CASSYRYRGPSYGYTF
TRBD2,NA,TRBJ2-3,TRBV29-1,TGCAGCGTTTTGGGGGGGACTAGCGGGGACCGCACAGATACGCAGTATTTT,CSVLGGTSGDRTDTQYF
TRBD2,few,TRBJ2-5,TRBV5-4,TGTGCCAGCAGCTTGAATCTAGCGGGGGCGGAGACCCAGTACTTC,CASSLNLAGAETQYF
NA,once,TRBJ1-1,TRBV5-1,TGCGCCAGCAGAGTCGGAGTGAACACTGAAGCTTTCTTT,CASRVGVNTEAFF
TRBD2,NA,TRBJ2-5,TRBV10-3,TGTGCCATCAGGGCGGCCACCGGGGGGGAGACCCAGTACTTC,CAIRAATGGETQYF
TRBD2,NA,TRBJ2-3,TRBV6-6,TGTGCCAGCAGTCGGGGGCGGGGGGGCGTTACAGATACGCAGTATTTT,CASSRGRGGVTDTQYF
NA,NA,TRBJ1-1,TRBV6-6,TGTGCCAGCAGTTACCCAACAGTTGCGAACACTGAAGCTTTCTTT,CASSYPTVANTEAFF
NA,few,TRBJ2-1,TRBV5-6,TGTGCCAGCAGCTTGGCCACGGGAGATGAGCAGTTCTTC,CASSLATGDEQFF
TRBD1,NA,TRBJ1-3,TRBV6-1,TGTGCCAGCAGATCCCGGACAGGGAGAGGAAACACCATATATTTT,CASRSRTGRGNTIYF
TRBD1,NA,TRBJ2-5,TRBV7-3,TGTGCCAGCAGCTTAAGAGGGGGCACGGAGACCCAGTACTTC,CASSLRGGTETQYF
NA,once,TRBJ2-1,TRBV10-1,TGCTCCGGGGAGAGCTCCTACAATGAGCAGTTCTTC,CSGESSYNEQFF
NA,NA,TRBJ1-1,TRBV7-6,TGTGCCAGCAGCGTACTGTTGAACACTGAAGCTTTCTTT,CASSVLLNTEAFF